Presented here are 30 T cell receptor beta chains from one specimen sequenced in a study of cytomegalovirus exposure and HLA in healthy donors. Use of 60 Vbeta and 13 Jbeta primers characterized the PCR. The protocol was immunoSEQ multiplex PCR, while the TCRdb copy is restricted to in-frame clones and leaves out a portion. Here the sample spans roughly 99,000 clones, about 83% being singletons. The sample consisted of PBMCs. The receptors shown here come from a man in his sixties in good health and CMV-seropositive.

This clone was picked up one time. V gene TRBV5-1 combines with J gene TRBJ1-3; 7 bases map to TRBD1. This CDR3 contains 15 residues. With V trimmed by 4 bases and J by 3 bases, 7 bases remained unmatched. CDR1 SGHRS and CDR2 YFSETQ come from the germline V gene. The CDR3 protein is CASSLTGVGGNTIYF. The CDR3, as DNA: TGCGCCAGCAGCCTAACAGGGGTTGGTGGAAACACCATATATTTT.

This rearrangement joins TRBV7-9 to TRBJ2-1, with TRBD2 as a possible D gene (6 bases). The CDR3 is 14 residues long. Germline V CDR1 and CDR2: SEHNR, FQNEAQ (reference sequence). Trimming shortened V by 5 bases and J by 7 bases, and 15 bases separated the two germline ends. CDR3 protein: CASSPGPLANEQFF. CDR3 DNA: TGTGCCAGCAGCCCCGGACCCCTAGCGAATGAGCAGTTCTTC.

The chain joins TRBV2 to TRBJ2-6; TRBD2 is a possible D gene (6 bases). This CDR3 comprises 15 residues. V lost 3 bases and J lost 0, with 6 bases in between. Germline V lookup: CDR1 SNHLY, CDR2 FYNNEI. DNA for the CDR3: TGTGCCAGCAGTGACGGGAGCTCTGGGGCCAACGTCCTGACTTTC. The encoded protein is CASSDGSSGANVLTF.

The chain combines TRBV15 with TRBJ2-5; 9 nucleotides line up with TRBD1. The J call may be wrong; the DNA end is better matched by TRBJ2-7. This CDR3 is built from 16 residues. In germline, CDR1 is LNHNV, CDR2 YYDKDF (reference sequence). The CDR3 loop reads CATSREGGTGWYEQYF. As DNA, the CDR3 is TGTGCCACCAGCAGAGAGGGGGGGACAGGGTGGTACGAGCAGTACTTC.

As concerns this clone: Other DNA sequences in this specimen translate into the identical CDR3. V is TRBV5-1 and J is TRBJ2-7, with TRBD1 matching over 7 bases. Germline CDR1 is SGHRS and CDR2 is YFSETQ. V lost 5 bases and J lost 3; bases outside the gene matches: 2. The CDR3 spans 12 residues. This chain's CDR3 is CASSRDSYEQYF. DNA of the CDR3: TGCGCCAGCAGTCGGGACAGCTACGAGCAGTACTTC.

The chain uses TRBV5-1 and TRBJ1-1; no clear D gene. CDR1 SGHRS and CDR2 YFSETQ come from the germline V gene. The CDR3 covers 13 residues. Deletions cut 2 bases from V and 4 bases from J, with 9 bases between. The chain's CDR3 is CASSFEVLTEAFF. The CDR3 region has the DNA TGCGCCAGCAGCTTTGAGGTGCTCACTGAAGCTTTCTTT.

The CDR3 bases are TGTGCCAGCACCCCTAGGGGGCCGGGGACTGAAGCTTTCTTT. This gives the protein CASTPRGPGTEAFF. The chain has TRBV6-6 and TRBJ1-1, with 7 bases that match TRBD1. The CDR3 is 14 amino acids. V lost 7 bases to trimming and J lost 5 bases; unmatched junction nucleotides: 10. Germline loops: CDR1 MNHNY, CDR2 SVGAGI (reference sequence).

The chain employs TRBV7-2 and TRBJ2-7, with TRBD2 as a possible D gene (5 bases). The CDR3 is made up of 13 amino acids. The V end lost 1 base, the J end lost 7 bases, and 11 bases lay between the germline ends. Germline V CDR1 and CDR2: SGHTA, FQGNSA. CDR3 DNA sequence: TGTGCCAGCAGCTTAGGGACGCCGGGGGAGCAGTACTTC. Protein sequence: CASSLGTPGEQYF.

This clone was detected only a few times. In DNA form, the CDR3 reads TGTGCCAGCAGCCTCCAGACAGGGTTGAACACTGAAGCTTTCTTT. Amino acid sequence: CASSLQTGLNTEAFF. The chain uses TRBV19 and TRBJ1-1, with TRBD1 identical over 7 bases. V was clipped by 9 bases and J by 0 bases; unmatched bases: 10. Germline V gene data show CDR1 as LNHDA and CDR2 as SQIVND (reference sequence). CDR3 length equals 15 residues.

The V and J genes are TRBV7-8 and TRBJ2-2; the D is unclear. From germline, CDR1 is SGHVS and CDR2 FQNEAQ. The CDR3 runs 14 residues. V gave up 3 bases and J gave up 2 bases, with 7 bases separating them. The CDR3, as DNA: TGTGCCAGCAGCTTTGCAGTAAACACCGGGGAGCTGTTTTTT. This codes for CASSFAVNTGELFF.

This clone turned up a few times. CDR3 coding DNA: TGTGCCAGCAGTTCGGGGACAGGTATTCAAGAGACCCAGTACTTC. Translation: CASSSGTGIQETQYF. The rearrangement links TRBV28 to TRBJ2-5, with 8 bases fitting TRBD1. This CDR3 is built from 15 residues. The V segment lost 4 bases and the J segment 2 bases; nucleotides outside the gene matches: 6. CDR1 and CDR2 from the germline V gene are MDHEN and SYDVKM.

CDR3 protein: CASSLRGSPGSPLHF. The DNA for the CDR3 is TGTGCCAGCAGCTTACGGGGGTCGCCGGGGTCACCCCTCCACTTT. The chain couples TRBV5-8 to TRBJ1-6, with a possible D match to TRBD1 (5 bases). The ends were cut back, 2 bases at V and 10 bases at J, with 16 bases in the middle. CDR3 length: 15 residues. Germline CDR1 reads SGHTS; CDR2 reads YDEGEE.

The chain employs TRBV7-2 and TRBJ2-5; D is possibly TRBD1 (5 bases). The closer fit of TRBJ2-7 to the DNA end suggests the J call may be wrong. Germline CDR1 is SGHTA and CDR2 is FQGNSA. The CDR3 has 12 amino acids. CDR3 nucleotides: TGTGCCAGCAGCTTATCAGGGAACGAGCAGTACTTC. Protein product: CASSLSGNEQYF.

V is TRBV14 and J is TRBJ2-3, with 15 bases fitting TRBD2. There are 15 residues in the CDR3. J gave up 9 bases and V 5 bases, and 6 bases lay outside the gene matches. Germline loops: CDR1 SGHDN, CDR2 FVKESK. CDR3 amino acids: CASSIRTSGGETQYF. CDR3 DNA: TGTGCCAGCAGCATCCGGACTAGCGGGGGGGAGACGCAGTATTTT.

J is TRBJ2-1 and V is TRBV5-1; D call uncertain. Trimming took off 0 bases at V and 6 bases at J, with 10 bases between the two ends. The germline gives CDR1 SGHRS, CDR2 YFSETQ. The CDR3 covers 14 residues. The CDR3 is CASSLEPTGNEQFF. For the CDR3, the DNA is TGCGCCAGCAGCTTGGAGCCCACGGGCAATGAGCAGTTCTTC.

J is TRBJ2-6 and V is TRBV19; perhaps TRBD1 as D (5 bases). The CDR3 covers 17 residues. CDR1 LNHDA and CDR2 SQIVND come from the germline V gene (reference sequence). Trimming took 6 bases from V and 4 from J, leaving 19 bases between them. The CDR3 loop reads CASRKGIGVAGANVLTF. In DNA, the CDR3 is TGTGCCAGTAGGAAGGGAATAGGGGTGGCGGGGGCCAACGTCCTGACTTTC.

This chain links TRBV27 with TRBJ2-1, with TRBD1 matching over 8 bases. Germline CDR1 reads MNHEY; CDR2 reads SMNVEV (reference sequence). After removal of 6 bases from V and 12 bases from J, the junction contained 4 bases not matched to a gene. The CDR3 has 11 residues. DNA of the CDR3: TGTGCCAGCAGCTCCGGGACAGGGCAGTTCTTC. It yields the protein CASSSGTGQFF.

The sample holds a few counts of this clone. This chain joins TRBV7-6 and TRBJ2-2, with TRBD1 identical over 7 bases. CDR1 and CDR2 from the germline V gene are SGHVS and FNYEAQ. There are 17 residues in the CDR3. Unmatched junction bases numbered 11, after V lost 5 bases and J lost 2 bases. The CDR3 DNA sequence: TGTGCCAGCAGCATTCACACCGGGACAGCCAACACCGGGGAGCTGTTTTTT. It encodes CASSIHTGTANTGELFF.

CDR3 sequence: CAWSLSYEQYF. In DNA, the CDR3 is TGTGCCTGGAGTCTTTCCTACGAGCAGTACTTC. The rearrangement links TRBV30 to TRBJ2-5; no firm D call. The tail of the sequence fits TRBJ2-7 better, so the J call may be wrong. The CDR3 is made up of 11 amino acids. Germline lookup yields CDR1 GTSNPN and CDR2 SVGIG (reference sequence).

The chain employs TRBV7-2 and TRBJ2-5; 10 bases match TRBD1. With the DNA end fitting TRBJ2-7 better, the J assignment may be wrong. CDR1 and CDR2 from the germline V gene are SGHTA and FQGNSA. This CDR3 spans 13 amino acids. This CDR3 is CASSWDRGYEQYF. CDR3 in DNA: TGTGCCAGCAGTTGGGACAGGGGTTACGAGCAGTACTTC.

The J gene is TRBJ2-2, the V gene TRBV11-2, with D perhaps TRBD2 (6 bases). The germline CDR1 and CDR2 sequences are SGHAT and FQNNGV. The CDR3 is 17 amino acids. V was cut by 4 bases and J by 6 bases, with 21 bases left in between. CDR3 amino acids: CASSSPAWRVRSGELFF. The CDR3 DNA reads TGTGCCAGCAGCTCACCCGCGTGGAGGGTGAGGTCCGGGGAGCTGTTTTTT.

This chain links TRBV11-2 with TRBJ2-5; the match to TRBD2 covers 7 bases. The CDR3 consists of 14 residues. The germline gives CDR1 SGHAT, CDR2 FQNNGV. Trimming took 5 bases from V and 5 from J; bases not matched to a gene: 8. The CDR3 nucleotides are TGTGCCAGCAGCCCACGGGAGGTCCGGGAGACCCAGTACTTC. This sequence encodes CASSPREVRETQYF. The whole variable domain, filled in from reference TRBV11-2 and TRBJ2-5, reads EAGVAQSPRYKIIEKRQSVAFWCNPISGHATLYWYQQILGQGPKLLIQFQNNGVVDDSQLPKDRFSAERLKGVDSTLKIQPAKLEDSAVYLCASSPREVRETQYFGPGTRLLVL.

This clone has just one count. The rearrangement uses TRBV6-1 and TRBJ1-5; D call uncertain. The germline V and J ends were trimmed by 2 bases and 2 bases, with 13 bases remaining between them. Germline V gene lookup returns CDR1 MNHNS and CDR2 SASEGT. CDR3 length: 16 amino acids. The CDR3 DNA sequence: TGTGCCAGCAGTGAACCGGGTTGGGTAGGCAATCAGCCCCAGCATTTT. Translated: CASSEPGWVGNQPQHF.

A single count supports this clone. The genes are TRBV5-1 and TRBJ2-2; possibly TRBD1 for D (5 bases). The germline V gene has CDR1 SGHRS and CDR2 YFSETQ. V was trimmed by 0 bases and J by 5 bases, leaving 14 bases between them. The length of the CDR3 is 16 residues. CDR3 nucleotides: TGCGCCAGCAGCTTGGTCGTCAGGGTTTCGACCGGGGAGCTGTTTTTT. Translation: CASSLVVRVSTGELFF.

The CDR3 here is CASEGGLLSLKLFF. The CDR3 bases are TGTGCCTCGGAGGGGGGGTTGTTATCCCTAAAACTGTTTTTT. This chain uses TRBV30 with TRBJ1-4; D might be TRBD1 (6 bases). The CDR3 runs to 14 residues. Per germline, CDR1 GTSNPN and CDR2 SVGIG (reference sequence). Deletions cut 7 bases from V and 10 bases from J, with 22 bases between.

The genes are TRBV27 and TRBJ1-1, with TRBD1 matching over 7 bases. This CDR3 contains 14 residues. Trimming took 0 bases from V and 3 from J; bases not matched to a gene: 1. Germline CDR1 MNHEY, CDR2 SMNVEV (reference sequence). For the CDR3, the DNA is TGTGCCAGCAGTTTATCAGGGGGCTACACTGAAGCTTTCTTT. As protein: CASSLSGGYTEAFF.

V is TRBV14 and J is TRBJ2-5, with 13 bases that match TRBD2. The CDR3 is made up of 15 amino acids. The germline gives CDR1 SGHDN, CDR2 FVKESK. V was pared by 5 bases and J by 5 bases, with 5 bases of the junction left unmatched. The DNA of the CDR3 is TGTGCCAGCAGCGACGGACTAGCGGGGGTGGAGACCCAGTACTTC. It specifies CASSDGLAGVETQYF.

The V gene is TRBV28, the J gene TRBJ2-5, with 12 bases matching TRBD2. Per germline, CDR1 MDHEN and CDR2 SYDVKM. This CDR3 region has 15 residues. V shed 6 bases and J 5 bases; nucleotides not matched to a gene: 7. CDR3 DNA: TGTGCCAGCAGAATGGGACTAGCGGGCCGGGAGACCCAGTACTTC. Translated: CASRMGLAGRETQYF.

This sequence joins TRBV30 and TRBJ1-5; the match to TRBD1 covers 7 bases. The germline CDR1 and CDR2 sequences are GTSNPN and SVGIG (reference sequence). The CDR3 extends over 18 amino acids. The trim removed 4 bases at V and 2 bases at J, leaving 17 bases unmatched. CDR3 amino acids: CAWTLDRFGSGGNQPQHF. The CDR3 DNA reads as TGTGCCTGGACCTTGGACAGGTTTGGGTCAGGGGGCAATCAGCCCCAGCATTTT.

The chain carries TRBV28 and TRBJ1-4, with D possibly TRBD1 on 5 matching bases. The CDR3 contains 13 residues. V was pared by 5 bases and J by 4 bases, with 8 bases between. The germline V gene encodes CDR1 MDHEN and CDR2 SYDVKM. As DNA, the CDR3 is TGTGCCAGCAGTCGCAGGGATAATGAAAAACTGTTTTTT. It is translated as CASSRRDNEKLFF.